This paragraph reports one T cell receptor (beta chain). Sequenced by immunoSEQ multiplex PCR; TCRdb stores in-frame clones only, minus some. This sample has 300,000 or so clones, with about 90% found just once. This sample stems from a study of blood T cell repertoires in COVID-19. Seattle-derived patients entered the study during active infection and were followed longitudinally. Germline V CDR1 and CDR2: MGHDK, SYGVNS. The CDR3 consists of 17 residues. Trimming took off 8 bases at V and 1 base at J, with 24 bases between the two ends. The sequencing input was peripheral blood. This chain uses TRBV25-1 with TRBJ2-7; maybe TRBD2 (6 bases). The clonotype originates from a woman younger than 45 with COVID-19, enrolled during active disease. CDR3 in DNA: TGTGCCAGCTCAATTTTGGGGGGACCTGCCGATTCCTACGAGCAGTACTTC. Protein sequence: CASSILGGPADSYEQYF.